Listed below are T cell receptor beta chains from one sample, sequenced in a study of T-cell reconstitution after alpha-beta-depleted transplantation in children. TCRdb called the PCR reads again in MiXCR, with one record for every CDR3 protein. The sample contains over 550,000 distinct CDR3 sequences, 10% of which appear only once. Source: PBMCs from the stem cell graft donor, taken from the stem cell graft. The source of these receptors is a human donor who donated a stem cell graft to a child with acute myeloid leukemia. CDR3s include the opening cysteine and the closing phenylalanine or tryptophan. The D gene is left open where the match is weak. Clone size is stated in some rows and not others, as once, few, many or a class when expanded.

clone_size | j_call | v_call | d_call | cdr3_nt | cdr3_aa
- | TRBJ2-1 | TRBV6-5 | - | TGTGCCAGCAGTTACTCGATGTCGGGAGAGGGTGAGCAGTTCTTC | CASSYSMSGEGEQFF
few | TRBJ2-1 | TRBV4-2 | TRBD2 | TGTGCCAGCAGCCAAGAAGCGGGAGACCCCTACAATGAGCAGTTCTTC | CASSQEAGDPYNEQFF
many | TRBJ1-1 | TRBV19 | - | TGTGCCAGTAGTCCCGGGTGGGCCACTGAAGCTTTCTTT | CASSPGWATEAFF
few | TRBJ1-1 | TRBV5-1 | - | TGCGCCAGCAGCTACCGGACGCTAACTGAAGCTTTCTTT | CASSYRTLTEAFF
many | TRBJ2-7 | TRBV5-1 | - | TGCGCCAGCAGCTGGCCTACGAGGGCCCCCGAGCAGTACTTC | CASSWPTRAPEQYF
few | TRBJ2-2 | TRBV7-3 | - | TGTGCCAGCAGCTTAAGAGGGGAGCGCGCGGGGGAGCTGTTTTTT | CASSLRGERAGELFF
- | TRBJ1-5 | TRBV20-1 | TRBD1 | TGCAGTGCTATAAGGACAGGGGCAGAGCAGCCCCAGCATTTT | CSAIRTGAEQPQHF
medium-sized | TRBJ1-5 | TRBV5-1 | TRBD1 | TGCGCCAGCAGCTTGGCCCCCTCGACAGGGGCAAATCAGCCCCAGCATTTT | CASSLAPSTGANQPQHF
many | TRBJ1-4 | TRBV20-1 | TRBD1 | TGCAGTGCTAGAGACAGGGGGCAGGGTGAAAAACTGTTTTTT | CSARDRGQGEKLFF
many | TRBJ2-1 | TRBV20-1 | - | TGCAGTGCGGGAGCAGACAGGGGACTAGGAGAGCAGTTCTTC | CSAGADRGLGEQFF
many | TRBJ2-7 | TRBV9 | - | TGTGCCAGCAGCAACCAGGGTTACGAGCAGTACTTC | CASSNQGYEQYF
many | TRBJ2-7 | TRBV4-3 | TRBD1 | TGCGCCAGCAGCCCTGGACAGGAGAGTTCCTACGAGCAGTACTTC | CASSPGQESSYEQYF
many | TRBJ2-7 | TRBV29-1 | - | TGCAGCGGTCGGACTGGTGCCTACGAGCAGTACTTC | CSGRTGAYEQYF
- | TRBJ1-1 | TRBV12-5 | - | TGTGCTAGTGGTTTGTCACTCCGGGCGACTGAAGCTTTCTTT | CASGLSLRATEAFF
few | TRBJ2-3 | TRBV7-9 | - | TGTGCCAGCACCCGGGACTGGGGCACAGATACGCAGTATTTT | CASTRDWGTDTQYF
- | TRBJ2-3 | TRBV18 | - | TGTGCCAGCTCACAGGGGGTAGCGAGCACAGATACGCAGTATTTT | CASSQGVASTDTQYF
many | TRBJ2-7 | TRBV20-1 | - | TGCAGTGCCCCAATAGCATCTACTCGCGAGCAGTACTTC | CSAPIASTREQYF
few | TRBJ2-5 | TRBV2 | - | TGTGCCAGCTCGGAGACCCAAGAGACCCAGTACTTC | CASSETQETQYF
few | TRBJ2-7 | TRBV5-1 | - | TGCGCCAGCAGCTTTGGACTAAAGCACGAGCAGTACTTC | CASSFGLKHEQYF
few | TRBJ2-7 | TRBV20-1 | TRBD2 | TGCAGTGCTAGAGCCGCGACTAGCGGGAGTGTCGAGCAGTACTTC | CSARAATSGSVEQYF
- | TRBJ2-2 | TRBV20-1 | TRBD1 | TGCAGTGCCACCGGGGACAGGGGGACCGGGGAGCTGTTTTTT | CSATGDRGTGELFF
- | TRBJ1-4 | TRBV6-5 | - | TGTGCCAGCAGACCGGCCGAGCGGACTAATGAAAAACTGTTTTTT | CASRPAERTNEKLFF